Each of the 15 T cell receptor beta chains below was sequenced from the same sample in a study of cytomegalovirus exposure and HLA in healthy donors. Only in-frame clones appear in the TCRdb table, and some are missing; sequencing was by immunoSEQ multiplex PCR. The data hold about 160,000 clones, with 90% to 97% observed a single time. Sample: PBMCs. The receptor set was obtained from a woman aged 18-29 years in good health and CMV-seronegative.

V gene TRBV27 combines with J gene TRBJ1-2; a possible D gene is TRBD1 (6 bases). This CDR3 has 13 residues. Trimming took 2 bases from V and 8 from J, leaving 12 bases between them. Germline V CDR1 and CDR2: MNHEY, SMNVEV (reference sequence). CDR3 sequence reads: CASSLIQGDGYTF. CDR3 sequence (DNA): TGTGCCAGCAGTTTAATACAGGGTGACGGCTACACCTTC.

The chain has TRBV6-1 and TRBJ1-4, with 11 positions matching TRBD1. Germline CDR1 is MNHNS and CDR2 is SASEGT. The CDR3 length is 17 residues. The trim removed 4 bases at V and 3 bases at J, leaving 7 bases unmatched. Written as DNA, the CDR3 is TGTGCCAGCAGTGGCCGGGACAGGGGGAGAGCTAATGAAAAACTGTTTTTT. Translated: CASSGRDRGRANEKLFF.

The rearrangement joins TRBV11-2 to TRBJ2-7, with D perhaps matching TRBD2 (6 bases). Germline V gene lookup returns CDR1 SGHAT and CDR2 FQNNGV. The CDR3 is made up of 17 amino acids. V dropped 0 bases and J dropped 0 bases, with 15 bases sitting between them. As DNA, the CDR3 is TGTGCCAGCAGCTTAGATCTCTGGGACTCCAGCTCCTACGAGCAGTACTTC. This encodes CASSLDLWDSSSYEQYF.

The chain is built from TRBV11-2 and TRBJ2-7; 8 bases fit TRBD2. The germline CDR1 and CDR2 sequences are SGHAT and FQNNGV. CDR3 length equals 15 residues. Trimming cost V 3 bases and J 1 base; bases outside gene matches: 5. CDR3 coding DNA: TGTGCCAGCAGCTTTACTAGCGGAAGGTCCTACGAGCAGTACTTC. It encodes CASSFTSGRSYEQYF.

The V and J genes are TRBV5-8 and TRBJ2-7; TRBD1 matches 7 bases. This CDR3 spans 14 amino acids. V trimming: 0 bases; J trimming: 6 bases; junction bases outside the gene matches: 6. Germline lookup yields CDR1 SGHTS and CDR2 YDEGEE. CDR3 nucleotides: TGTGCCAGCAGCTTGGCCTACAGGGGACGCGAGCAGTACTTC. Translation gives CASSLAYRGREQYF.

This chain links TRBV5-1 with TRBJ2-5; D ambiguous. Between the trimmed V and J ends, which lost 5 bases and 5 bases, there was a span of 10 bases. Germline V gene sequence: CDR1 SGHRS, CDR2 YFSETQ. The CDR3 extends over 12 amino acids. CDR3: CASSHPTETQYF. The CDR3 nucleotides are TGCGCCAGCAGTCATCCTACGGAGACCCAGTACTTC.

The CDR3 region is CAISESNAGTDTQYF. The CDR3 DNA reads TGTGCCATCAGTGAGTCAAACGCAGGCACAGATACGCAGTATTTT. The V call is TRBV10-3, the J call TRBJ2-3; unclear D gene. The CDR3 runs 15 residues. The V end lost 0 bases, the J end lost 1 base, and 8 bases lay between the germline ends. Germline CDR1 and CDR2: ENHRY and SYGVKD.

The chain recombines TRBV5-6 with TRBJ2-2; 11 bases line up with TRBD2. The CDR3 consists of 16 residues. The V gene end was trimmed by 2 bases and the J gene end by 2 bases; junction bases not matched to a gene: 2. Germline CDR1 reads SGHDT; CDR2 reads YYEEEE. The CDR3 DNA is TGTGCCAGCAGCTTTACTAGCGGGGGCAACACCGGGGAGCTGTTTTTT. It translates to CASSFTSGGNTGELFF.

The CDR3 sequence: CASRRDNQETQYF. The CDR3 coding sequence is TGTGCCAGCCGACGGGACAACCAAGAGACCCAGTACTTC. The V gene is TRBV6-5, the J gene TRBJ2-5, with D perhaps matching TRBD1 (6 bases). CDR3 length equals 13 residues. Germline lookup yields CDR1 MNHEY and CDR2 SVGAGI. Trimming took 8 bases from V and 0 from J, leaving 10 bases between them.

The chain recombines TRBV19 with TRBJ2-7, with 8 positions matching TRBD1. The length of the CDR3 is 12 residues. CDR1 is LNHDA and CDR2 is SQIVND in the germline V gene (reference sequence). CDR3 amino acids: CVAGQVDYEQYF. The CDR3, as DNA: TGTGTGGCGGGACAGGTAGACTACGAGCAGTACTTC. The full variable domain, in which reference TRBV19 and TRBJ2-7 provide the parts outside the CDR3, is DGGITQSPKYLFRKEGQNVTLSCEQNLNHDAMYWYRQDPGQGLRLIYYSQIVNDFQKGDIAEGYSVSREKKESFPLTVTSAQKNPTAFYLCVAGQVDYEQYFGPGTRLTVT.

The chain combines TRBV30 with TRBJ2-5, with TRBD1 matching over 11 bases. Trimming cost V 3 bases and J 9 bases; bases outside gene matches: 12. Germline CDR1 reads GTSNPN; CDR2 reads SVGIG (reference sequence). The CDR3 spans 15 residues. As DNA, the CDR3 is TGTGCCTGGAGCCGGACAGGGGGCGGTGGGTGGGCCCAGTACTTC. Amino acid sequence: CAWSRTGGGGWAQYF.

The J gene is TRBJ2-5, the V gene TRBV7-9; the match to TRBD1 covers 9 bases. The CDR3 has 13 residues. Germline-derived CDR1 and CDR2 are SEHNR and FQNEAQ (reference sequence). Trimming took 5 bases from V and 5 from J; bases not matched to a gene: 3. CDR3 in amino acids: CASSQDRGETQYF. The CDR3 DNA reads TGTGCCAGCAGCCAAGACAGGGGGGAGACCCAGTACTTC.

The chain combines TRBV2 with TRBJ2-6; TRBD1 matches 7 bases. J was trimmed by 4 bases and V by 5 bases; bases with no gene match: 14. The CDR3 loop spans 18 amino acids. The germline V gene has CDR1 SNHLY and CDR2 FYNNEI. CDR3 residues: CASSFNRDRLIGANVLTF. The CDR3 nucleotides are TGTGCCAGCAGTTTCAACCGGGACAGACTAATAGGGGCCAACGTCCTGACTTTC.

V gene TRBV7-6 combines with J gene TRBJ2-2; the D gene is possibly TRBD1 (6 bases). V shed 6 bases and J shed 1 base, with 12 bases lying between them. CDR3 size: 15 residues. Looked up from germline, CDR1 is SGHVS and CDR2 is FNYEAQ. CDR3 region: CASSRPDRNTGELFF. CDR3 DNA: TGTGCCAGCAGTAGACCGGACAGGAACACCGGGGAGCTGTTTTTT.

In DNA, the CDR3 is TGTGCCAGCAGCATTAATCGGGGTGAGCAGTTCTTC. It specifies CASSINRGEQFF. The gene calls are TRBV7-9 and TRBJ2-1; weak D call: TRBD2 (5 bases). Trimming removed 5 bases from V and 9 bases from J, with 11 bases in between. Germline V CDR1 and CDR2: SEHNR, FQNEAQ (reference sequence). The CDR3 sequence is 12 residues long.